This TCR beta chain was found in a study of blood T cell repertoires in COVID-19. Across the whole study: Acute and convalescent COVID-19 specimens originated in the United States, Italy and Spain. The cDNA or gDNA used as material had been derived from T cells, B-cell-depleted T cells, or PBMCs.

The J segment lost 0 bases and the V segment lost 5 bases, leaving 14 bases of the junction unmatched. The CDR3 runs to 18 residues. CDR1 and CDR2 (germline): MNHNY, SVGAGI (reference sequence). Source study methods: Estimation of nucleated cell counts was performed using reference gene primer amplification. The assay was immunoSEQ multiplex PCR, and TCRdb's table has in-frame clones only and misses some. V, J and clone size are those of that table, while D and trimming were read from the DNA. In the table there are 65,000 to 75,000 clones, nearly 80% of which are singletons. This TCR derives from a human donor in a cohort sampled during active COVID-19. The chain combines TRBV6-6 with TRBJ1-2, with 8 bases identical to TRBD1. The source material was peripheral blood. In DNA form, the CDR3 reads TGTGCCAGCAGTCCAGCCCCGGGACAGGAGACAACTAACTATGGCTACACCTTC. Residues: CASSPAPGQETTNYGYTF.